The 10 T cell receptor beta chains presented below share a single source sample, sequenced in a study of blood T cells in healthy people across ages. With a J-beta primer mix and a sample-barcoded 5' primer, a second PCR ran roughly 6 to 12 cycles. TCRdb used MiXCR to reprocess the 5' RACE reads, holding one entry per CDR3 protein. The sample consists of hundreds of thousands of distinct CDR3 sequences, 58% of them appearing once. Sequences were obtained from blood. The receptors here all came from a man in his sixties in good health.

This clonotype was observed a few times. The V call is TRBV27, the J call TRBJ2-3; weak D call: TRBD2 (5 bases). Germline lookup yields CDR1 MNHEY and CDR2 SMNVEV (reference sequence). Deletions cut 6 bases from V and 1 base from J, with 11 bases between. The CDR3 consists of 14 residues. CDR3 bases: TGTGCCAGCAGACTAGGCCCCGGCACAGATACGCAGTATTTT. This encodes CASRLGPGTDTQYF.

The V and J genes are TRBV10-3 and TRBJ2-5; tentative D call: TRBD1 (6 bases). The germline CDR1 and CDR2 sequences are ENHRY and SYGVKD. The CDR3 runs to 13 residues. V was pared by 7 bases and J by 5 bases, with 14 bases between. In nucleotides, the CDR3 is TGTGCCATCAACGGCAGGGGCGGGGAGACCCAGTACTTC. Amino acids: CAINGRGGETQYF.

V and J are TRBV3-1 and TRBJ2-4; the match to TRBD1 covers 8 bases. The V segment lost 1 base and the J segment 3 bases; nucleotides outside the gene matches: 5. CDR1 LGHDT and CDR2 YNNKEL come from the germline V gene (reference sequence). The CDR3 totals 16 residues. The CDR3 loop reads CASSQGPQGGKNIQYF. The DNA of the CDR3 is TGTGCCAGCAGCCAAGGCCCACAGGGGGGCAAAAACATTCAGTACTTC.

The CDR3, as DNA: TGTGCCAGCAGTTACTTCAAAGGACGGGGGCAGTTCTTC. Translation gives CASSYFKGRGQFF. This sequence joins TRBV6-2 or TRBV6-3 and TRBJ2-1, with D perhaps matching TRBD2 (5 bases). V was clipped by 1 base and J by 12 bases, with 13 bases between them. Germline V CDR1 and CDR2: MNHEY, SVGEGT. The CDR3 runs to 13 residues.

This chain joins TRBV15 and TRBJ1-2; TRBD1 matches at 7 bases. Germline V CDR1 and CDR2: LNHNV, YYDKDF (reference sequence). V shed 0 bases and J 1 base; nucleotides not matched to a gene: 8. The CDR3 totals 17 residues. The CDR3 region is CATSRDRGQSLNYGYTF. The CDR3 DNA follows: TGTGCCACCAGCAGAGACCGGGGACAGAGCCTTAACTATGGCTACACCTTC.

V and J are TRBV5-1 and TRBJ1-6; a weak D match, TRBD1 (5 bases). This CDR3 is built from 15 residues. The germline gives CDR1 SGHRS, CDR2 YFSETQ. V was pared by 3 bases and J by 11 bases, with 18 bases between. DNA for the CDR3: TGCGCCAGCAGCTCCCAATCAACACAGGATGCACCCCTCCACTTT. Translating it yields CASSSQSTQDAPLHF.

This clonotype was counted ten times or more. This sequence joins TRBV5-1 and TRBJ2-5; 8 nucleotides agree with TRBD2. Germline V gene sequence: CDR1 SGHRS, CDR2 YFSETQ. V trimming: 3 bases; J trimming: 5 bases; junction bases outside the gene matches: 6. The CDR3 spans 14 residues. The CDR3 region has the DNA TGCGCCAGCAGCTCTGCCGGGGGGGTCGAGACCCAGTACTTC. Translated, it gives CASSSAGGVETQYF.

The rearrangement joins TRBV25-1 to TRBJ2-7, with D unclear. Germline V gene lookup returns CDR1 MGHDK and CDR2 SYGVNS. The CDR3 is 13 amino acids. Trimming shortened V by 2 bases and J by 6 bases, and 11 bases separated the two germline ends. CDR3 coding DNA: TGTGCCAGCAGTGAAGCGGCCAACTCCGAGCAGTACTTC. Encoded protein: CASSEAANSEQYF.

Comment on this clonotype: Sequence at one end of the junction differs from germline and may be a read error. This rearrangement joins TRBV20-1 to TRBJ2-1, with TRBD2 matching 11 bases. The CDR3 has 16 residues. Germline V lookup: CDR1 DFQATT, CDR2 SNEGSKA (reference sequence). CDR3 in amino acids: CSAGDPSGGFSNEQFF. The CDR3 DNA reads as TGCAGTGCTGGAGATCCTAGCGGGGGGTTTTCTAATGAGCAGTTCTTC.

The V gene is TRBV15, the J gene TRBJ2-1; D perhaps matches TRBD2 (5 bases). The CDR3 has 13 amino acids. The V gene's germline CDR1 is LNHNV and CDR2 YYDKDF (reference sequence). V lost 3 bases and J 15 bases, leaving 18 bases between the germline ends. DNA for the CDR3: TGTGCCACCAGCAGTGCACCAGAGGGCGCAAGGTTCTTC. It translates to CATSSAPEGARFF.